The 31 T cell receptor beta chains presented below share a single source sample, sequenced in a study of blood T cell repertoires in COVID-19. Some clones are missing from TCRdb's copy, which holds only in-frame ones; the method was immunoSEQ multiplex PCR. The sample consists of around 160,000 clones, about 90% of them appearing once. Input material: peripheral blood. Every receptor here comes from a man aged 55 to 70 with acute or convalescent COVID-19.

V and J are TRBV9 and TRBJ1-2; D remains ambiguous. In germline, CDR1 is SGDLS, CDR2 YYNGEE. The CDR3 has 16 residues. V was pared by 5 bases and J by 0 bases, with 17 bases between. The CDR3 sequence: CASSPPRLTANYGYTF. The CDR3 region has the DNA TGTGCCAGCAGTCCCCCGAGGCTCACGGCTAACTATGGCTACACCTTC.

The chain employs TRBV7-8 and TRBJ1-4; 8 bases match TRBD1. In germline, CDR1 is SGHVS, CDR2 FQNEAQ. V was pared by 3 bases and J by 6 bases, with 6 bases of the junction left unmatched. This CDR3 region has 15 residues. In DNA, the CDR3 is TGTGCCAGCAGCTTTGGACAGGGATACTATGAAAAACTGTTTTTT. Translated, it gives CASSFGQGYYEKLFF.

This clone was seen a few times. This rearrangement joins TRBV4-2 to TRBJ1-1; D may be TRBD1 (6 bases). The CDR3 sequence is 14 residues long. V was trimmed by 1 base and J by 4 bases, leaving 10 bases between them. Germline CDR1 reads LGHNA; CDR2 reads YNFKEQ. The CDR3 DNA follows: TGTGCCAGCAGCCAAGTGGGAGGGGGCACTGAAGCTTTCTTT. The encoded protein is CASSQVGGGTEAFF.

The chain has TRBV9 and TRBJ1-1, with 10 bases fitting TRBD1. This CDR3 has 14 amino acids. Per the germline V gene, CDR1 is SGDLS and CDR2 is YYNGEE. With 3 bases clipped from V and 4 bases from J, the junction kept 3 bases outside the gene matches. The DNA of the CDR3 is TGTGCCAGCAGCGCAGGGACAGGGGCCACTGAAGCTTTCTTT. As protein: CASSAGTGATEAFF.

CDR3 protein: CASSQDPPIRGNSPLHF. In nucleotides, the CDR3 is TGCGCCAGCAGCCAAGATCCCCCCATCAGGGGCAATTCACCCCTCCACTTT. The V call is TRBV4-3, the J call TRBJ1-6, with D perhaps TRBD1 (6 bases). V gave up 0 bases and J gave up 7 bases, with 16 bases separating them. Germline CDR1 LGHNA, CDR2 YSLEER. The CDR3 is 17 residues long.

J is TRBJ2-1 and V is TRBV21-1; TRBD1, the table's D call, was not compared with the DNA. TRBV21-1 is classified as a pseudogene. The CDR3 is 15 amino acids. CDR3 sequence: CASFFSGQPYNEQFF. For the CDR3, the DNA is TGTGCCAGCTTCTTCTCGGGACAGCCCTACAATGAGCAGTTCTTC.

The rearrangement uses TRBV14 and TRBJ2-3; tentative D call: TRBD2 (6 bases). V lost 5 bases and J lost 0, with 9 bases in between. CDR3 size: 14 residues. CDR1 and CDR2 (germline): SGHDN, FVKESK. CDR3 in amino acids: CASSYRESTDTQYF. Written as DNA, the CDR3 is TGTGCCAGCAGCTACCGGGAGAGCACAGATACGCAGTATTTT.

The rearrangement links TRBV6-6 to TRBJ1-1, with D tentatively TRBD1 (6 bases). Trimming shortened V by 6 bases and J by 6 bases, and 20 bases separated the two germline ends. The CDR3 consists of 15 residues. In germline, CDR1 is MNHNY, CDR2 SVGAGI (reference sequence). The DNA for the CDR3 is TGTGCCAGCAGCTTTCCCCTACAGGGAAGCGCTGAAGCTTTCTTT. As protein: CASSFPLQGSAEAFF.

This chain links TRBV9 with TRBJ1-2; the D gene is possibly TRBD1 (6 bases). The CDR3 is 12 residues long. The germline CDR1 and CDR2 sequences are SGDLS and YYNGEE. The V gene lost 6 bases and the J gene lost 3 bases, with 9 bases spanning the gap. CDR3 nucleotides: TGTGCCAGCAAGGCAGGGGACTATGGCTACACCTTC. It translates to CASKAGDYGYTF.

This chain joins TRBV6-4 and TRBJ1-1; D gene ambiguous. Trimming took 0 bases from V and 11 from J, leaving 16 bases between them. CDR3 length equals 14 residues. The germline CDR1 and CDR2 sequences are MRHNA and SNTAGT. The CDR3 bases are TGTGCCAGCAGTGACTCGATATTTGGGCCGGTGGCTTTCTTT. This encodes CASSDSIFGPVAFF.

This chain links TRBV6-6 with TRBJ2-7; 9 bases match TRBD1. The CDR3 loop spans 14 amino acids. CDR1 and CDR2 (germline): MNHNY, SVGAGI (reference sequence). V gave up 7 bases and J gave up 6 bases; unmatched junction bases: 10. CDR3 DNA: TGTGCCAGCAATAAGGACAGGGGTCCCGCCGAGCAGTACTTC. Amino acid sequence: CASNKDRGPAEQYF.

The chain has TRBV27 and TRBJ2-2, with 7 bases matching TRBD1. Losses at the gene ends were 6 bases for V and 6 bases for J; bases not matched to a gene: 4. The CDR3 extends over 13 amino acids. Germline CDR1 MNHEY, CDR2 SMNVEV (reference sequence). The CDR3 sequence is CASRKQGPGELFF. As DNA, the CDR3 is TGTGCCAGCAGGAAACAGGGGCCCGGGGAGCTGTTTTTT.

The chain links TRBV3-1 (or the pseudogene TRBV3-2) to TRBJ1-1, with D possibly TRBD1 on 5 matching bases. Germline V CDR1 and CDR2: LGHDT, YNNKEL (reference sequence). The CDR3 is 14 amino acids. V lost 4 bases to trimming and J lost 2 bases, with 11 bases between them. DNA for the CDR3: TGTGCCAGCAGCCCCTTGGGGGGTAACACTGAAGCTTTCTTT. This encodes CASSPLGGNTEAFF.

CDR3 region: CASSQDLGEIVGTEAFF. CDR3 DNA sequence: TGTGCCAGCAGCCAAGATTTAGGGGAAATCGTAGGCACTGAAGCTTTCTTT. The gene calls are TRBV14 and TRBJ1-1, with a weak D call TRBD1 (5 bases). Per germline, CDR1 SGHDN and CDR2 FVKESK. V lost 0 bases, J lost 4 bases, and 18 bases lay in between. The CDR3 consists of 17 residues.

The chain carries TRBV7-8 and TRBJ2-1; TRBD2 matches at 14 bases. The CDR3 contains 16 residues. CDR1 and CDR2 from the germline V gene are SGHVS and FQNEAQ. The ends lost 4 bases at V and 11 bases at J; junction bases unmatched: 10. The CDR3 region is CASSSGTSGGRNQQFF. The CDR3 region has the DNA TGTGCCAGCAGCTCAGGGACTAGCGGGGGCCGGAATCAGCAGTTCTTC.

CDR3: CASSQGHRGSSTDTQYF. In DNA form, the CDR3 reads TGTGCCAGCAGCCAGGGGCACAGGGGGTCGAGCACAGATACGCAGTATTTT. The gene calls are TRBV4-2 and TRBJ2-3; 8 bases fit TRBD1. CDR1 and CDR2 (germline): LGHNA, YNFKEQ. V was pared by 3 bases and J by 0 bases, with 8 bases of the junction left unmatched. The CDR3 has 17 amino acids.

The V and J genes are TRBV11-3 and TRBJ1-1; D is unresolved. V gave up 1 base and J gave up 1 base, with 7 bases separating them. Germline CDR1 SGHNT, CDR2 YENEEA. The CDR3 is made up of 14 amino acids. For the CDR3, the DNA is TGTGCCAGCAGCTTAGTGGTGAGGAACACTGAAGCTTTCTTT. Its translation is CASSLVVRNTEAFF.

The count of this clone is one. V and J are TRBV25-1 and TRBJ2-5; the match to TRBD2 covers 8 bases. Losses at the gene ends were 4 bases for V and 4 bases for J; bases not matched to a gene: 8. The CDR3 runs 15 residues. Germline V gene data show CDR1 as MGHDK and CDR2 as SYGVNS. The CDR3 DNA reads as TGTGCCAGCAGTGGTAAACGGGGGGGCCGAGAGACCCAGTACTTC. Residues: CASSGKRGGRETQYF. The full variable domain, completed using reference TRBV25-1 and TRBJ2-5, is EADIYQTPRYLVIGTGKKITLECSQTMGHDKMYWYQQDPGMELHLIHYSYGVNSTEKGDLSSESTVSRIRTEHFPLTLESARPSHTSQYLCASSGKRGGRETQYFGPGTRLLVL.

V and J are TRBV29-1 and TRBJ1-5; no firm D call. The germline gives CDR1 SQVTM, CDR2 ANQGSEA. The CDR3 consists of 13 residues. Trimming removed 0 bases from V and 7 bases from J, with 10 bases in between. CDR3 protein: CSVEEGRGQPQHF. DNA of the CDR3: TGCAGCGTTGAAGAAGGGCGAGGGCAGCCCCAGCATTTT.

J is TRBJ1-3 and V is TRBV29-1; TRBD1 is a possible D gene (6 bases). The CDR3 covers 14 residues. The germline CDR1 and CDR2 sequences are SQVTM and ANQGSEA. Trimming stripped 8 bases from V and 0 bases from J, with 14 bases between. The CDR3 reads CSILDSPSGNTIYF. The DNA of the CDR3 is TGCAGCATCCTGGACAGTCCCTCTGGAAACACCATATATTTT.

The rearrangement joins TRBV2 to TRBJ1-2, with a weak D call TRBD1 (5 bases). CDR1 is SNHLY and CDR2 is FYNNEI in the germline V gene. V lost 8 bases and J lost 2, with 12 bases in between. This CDR3 comprises 13 residues. The CDR3 protein is CASGTSRNYGYTF. The CDR3 DNA reads as TGTGCCAGCGGGACTTCAAGGAACTATGGCTACACCTTC.

About this clone: The final CDR3 position lacks the conserved phenylalanine or tryptophan, pointing to a likely read error. The DNA is omitted, as the CDR3 cannot be located on it reliably, and the CDR3 follows TCRdb's listing. The chain carries TRBV7-2 and TRBJ1-2; the tabulated D call, TRBD1, remains unverified against the DNA. Germline CDR1 and CDR2: SGHTA and FQGNSA. The CDR3 sequence runs 12 residues, both termini included. The CDR3 reads CASSLERQALSV.

The count of this clone is one. J is TRBJ2-3 and V is TRBV5-1; 11 bases line up with TRBD2. Trimming cost V 6 bases and J 5 bases; bases outside gene matches: 11. CDR3 length equals 16 residues. Germline CDR1 is SGHRS and CDR2 is YFSETQ. CDR3 residues: CASTHFSGGAIDTQYF. The CDR3, as DNA: TGCGCCAGCACCCACTTTAGCGGGGGGGCGATAGATACGCAGTATTTT.

The chain combines TRBV6-6 with TRBJ1-5, with D perhaps matching TRBD1 (6 bases). Trimming stripped 6 bases from V and 1 base from J, with 10 bases between. CDR3 length equals 14 residues. In germline, CDR1 is MNHNY, CDR2 SVGAGI (reference sequence). In DNA, the CDR3 is TGTGCCAGCAGCCCAGGGACAAGCAATCAGCCCCAGCATTTT. It encodes CASSPGTSNQPQHF.

The rearrangement uses TRBV19 and TRBJ2-2; 9 nucleotides agree with TRBD1. Germline CDR1 is LNHDA and CDR2 is SQIVND (reference sequence). The CDR3 is 13 residues long. The V and J ends lost 8 bases and 9 bases, in that order; junction bases with no gene match: 7. The CDR3 nucleotides are TGTGCCAGTTCCAAAGACAGGGGGAGGGAGCTGTTTTTT. Its translation: CASSKDRGRELFF.

Details on this clone: One junction end does not reproduce the germline sequence, and a read error may be involved. V gene TRBV24-1 combines with J gene TRBJ2-3, with 8 bases fitting TRBD1. Germline values: CDR1 KGHDR, CDR2 SFDVKD. There are 12 residues in the CDR3. Here the CDR3 reads CATSEGTGTQYF. The CDR3 DNA reads TGTGCCACCAGTGAGGGGACAGGTACGCAGTATTTT.

The chain carries TRBV5-4 and TRBJ2-3; D remains ambiguous. This CDR3 comprises 15 residues. CDR1 is SGHNT and CDR2 is YYREEE in the germline V gene (reference sequence). The V end was cut by 4 bases, the J end by 2 bases, with 14 bases between. The CDR3: CASSPALGSTDTQYF. The CDR3 region has the DNA TGTGCCAGCAGCCCGGCGTTGGGCTCCACAGATACGCAGTATTTT.

This chain joins TRBV2 and TRBJ1-6; D ambiguous. The germline gives CDR1 SNHLY, CDR2 FYNNEI. The V gene lost 1 base and the J gene lost 10 bases, with 14 bases spanning the gap. This CDR3 comprises 15 residues. The CDR3 protein is CASSEDKGARSPLHF. CDR3 in DNA: TGTGCCAGCAGTGAAGACAAGGGAGCAAGGTCACCCCTCCACTTT.

CDR3 coding DNA: TGTGCCAGTAGCAATAGGGGGAGTTCACCCCTCCACTTT. Amino acids: CASSNRGSSPLHF. The chain joins TRBV19 to TRBJ1-6, with a weak D call TRBD1 (6 bases). CDR1 and CDR2 from the germline V gene are LNHDA and SQIVND (reference sequence). The ends were cut back, 6 bases at V and 9 bases at J, with 12 bases in the middle. The CDR3 contains 13 residues.

This chain uses TRBV6-5 with TRBJ2-1; TRBD2 matches 11 bases. This CDR3 region has 14 residues. The germline CDR1 and CDR2 sequences are MNHEY and SVGAGI. Trimming took 6 bases from V and 10 from J; bases not matched to a gene: 8. The CDR3 protein is CASRVAGGSGEQFF. The CDR3 DNA sequence: TGTGCCAGCAGGGTAGCGGGGGGGTCTGGAGAGCAGTTCTTC.

This chain uses TRBV10-3 with TRBJ2-3; TRBD1 agrees at 9 bases. Trimming at V came to 0 bases and at J to 4 bases, leaving 5 bases not matched to a gene. Germline CDR1 is ENHRY and CDR2 is SYGVKD. The CDR3 loop spans 16 amino acids. The CDR3 bases are TGTGCCATCAGTGAGTCGGGACAGGGAAGGGCAGATACGCAGTATTTT. Translating gives CAISESGQGRADTQYF.